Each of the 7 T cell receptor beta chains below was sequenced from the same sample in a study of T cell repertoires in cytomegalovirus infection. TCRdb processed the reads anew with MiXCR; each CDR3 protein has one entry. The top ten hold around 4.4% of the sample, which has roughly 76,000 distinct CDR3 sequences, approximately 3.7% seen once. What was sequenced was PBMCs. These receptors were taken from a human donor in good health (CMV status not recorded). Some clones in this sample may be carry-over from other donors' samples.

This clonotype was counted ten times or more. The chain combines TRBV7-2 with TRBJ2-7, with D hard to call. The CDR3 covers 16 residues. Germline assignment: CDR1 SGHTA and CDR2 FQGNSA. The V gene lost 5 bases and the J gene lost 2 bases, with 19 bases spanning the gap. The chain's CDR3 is CASSHGLLGFAYEQYF. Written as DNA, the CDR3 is TGTGCCAGCAGCCACGGCCTCCTGGGGTTTGCCTACGAGCAGTACTTC.

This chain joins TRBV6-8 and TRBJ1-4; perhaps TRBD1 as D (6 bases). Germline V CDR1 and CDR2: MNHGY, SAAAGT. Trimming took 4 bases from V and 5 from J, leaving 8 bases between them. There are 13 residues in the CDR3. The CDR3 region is CASSWGPNEKLFF. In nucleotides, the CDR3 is TGTGCCAGCAGTTGGGGGCCCAATGAAAAACTGTTTTTT.

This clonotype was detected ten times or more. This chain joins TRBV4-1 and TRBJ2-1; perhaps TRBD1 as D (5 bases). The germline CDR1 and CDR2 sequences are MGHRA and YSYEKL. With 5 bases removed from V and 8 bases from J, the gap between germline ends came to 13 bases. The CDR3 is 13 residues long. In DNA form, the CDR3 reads TGCGCCAGCAGCTCCCGACAGCCCGATGAGCAGTTCTTC. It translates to CASSSRQPDEQFF.

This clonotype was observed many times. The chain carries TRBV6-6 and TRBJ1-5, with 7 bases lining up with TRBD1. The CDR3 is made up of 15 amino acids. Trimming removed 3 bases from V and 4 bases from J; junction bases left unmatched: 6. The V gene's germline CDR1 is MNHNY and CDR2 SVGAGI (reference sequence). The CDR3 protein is CASSYSDRANQPQHF. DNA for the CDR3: TGTGCCAGCAGTTATTCCGACAGGGCGAATCAGCCCCAGCATTTT.

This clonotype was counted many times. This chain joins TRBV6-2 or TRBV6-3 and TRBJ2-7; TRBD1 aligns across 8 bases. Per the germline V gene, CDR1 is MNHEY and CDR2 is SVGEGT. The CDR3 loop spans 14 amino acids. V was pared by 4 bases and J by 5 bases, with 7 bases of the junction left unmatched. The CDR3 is CASSSRDRKNEQYF. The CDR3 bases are TGTGCCAGCAGTTCACGGGACAGGAAGAACGAGCAGTACTTC.

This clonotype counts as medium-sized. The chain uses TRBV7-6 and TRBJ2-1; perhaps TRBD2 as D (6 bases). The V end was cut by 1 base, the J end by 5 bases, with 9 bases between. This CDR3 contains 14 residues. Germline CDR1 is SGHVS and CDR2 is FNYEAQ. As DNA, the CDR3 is TGTGCCAGCAGCTTAGTGTGGACTAACAATGAGCAGTTCTTC. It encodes CASSLVWTNNEQFF.

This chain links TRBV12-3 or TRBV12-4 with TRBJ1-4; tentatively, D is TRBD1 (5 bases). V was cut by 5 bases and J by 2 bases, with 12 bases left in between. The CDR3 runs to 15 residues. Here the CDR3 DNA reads TGTGCCAGCAGTACCGGGGGATCGACTAATGAAAAACTGTTTTTT. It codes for CASSTGGSTNEKLFF.